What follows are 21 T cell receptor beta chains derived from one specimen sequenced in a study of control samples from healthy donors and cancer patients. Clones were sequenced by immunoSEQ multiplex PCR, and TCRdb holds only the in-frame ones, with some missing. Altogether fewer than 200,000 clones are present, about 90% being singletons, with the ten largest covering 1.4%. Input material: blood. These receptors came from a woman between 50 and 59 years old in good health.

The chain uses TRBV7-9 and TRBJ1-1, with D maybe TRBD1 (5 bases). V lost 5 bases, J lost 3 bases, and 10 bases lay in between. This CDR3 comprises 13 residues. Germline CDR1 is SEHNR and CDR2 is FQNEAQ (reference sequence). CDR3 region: CASSEVGDTEAFF. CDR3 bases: TGTGCCAGCAGCGAAGTAGGGGACACTGAAGCTTTCTTT.

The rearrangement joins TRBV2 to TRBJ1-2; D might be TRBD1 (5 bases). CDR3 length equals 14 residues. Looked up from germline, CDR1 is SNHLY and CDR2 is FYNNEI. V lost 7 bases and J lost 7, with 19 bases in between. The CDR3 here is CASTVGREGRGYTF. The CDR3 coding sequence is TGTGCCAGCACCGTCGGGAGGGAGGGACGTGGCTACACCTTC.

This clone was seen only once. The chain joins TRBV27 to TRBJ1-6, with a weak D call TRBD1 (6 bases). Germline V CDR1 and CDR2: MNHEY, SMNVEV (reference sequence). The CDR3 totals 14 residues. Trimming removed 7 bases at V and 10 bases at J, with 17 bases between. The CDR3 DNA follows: TGTGCCAGCACCCAGGGGCAGGGAAGATCACCCCTCCACTTT. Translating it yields CASTQGQGRSPLHF.

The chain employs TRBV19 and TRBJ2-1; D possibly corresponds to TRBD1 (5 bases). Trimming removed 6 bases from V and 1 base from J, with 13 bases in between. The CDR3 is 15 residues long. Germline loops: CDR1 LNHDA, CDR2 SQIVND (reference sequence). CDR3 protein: CASSPTAQSYNEQFF. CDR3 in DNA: TGTGCCAGTAGCCCGACAGCTCAGTCCTACAATGAGCAGTTCTTC.

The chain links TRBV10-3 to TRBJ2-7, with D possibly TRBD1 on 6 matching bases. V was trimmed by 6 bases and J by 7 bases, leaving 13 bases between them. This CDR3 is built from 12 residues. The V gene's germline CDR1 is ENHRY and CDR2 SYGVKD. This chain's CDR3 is CAISRGAGEQYF. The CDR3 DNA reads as TGTGCCATCAGCAGGGGCGCGGGTGAGCAGTACTTC.

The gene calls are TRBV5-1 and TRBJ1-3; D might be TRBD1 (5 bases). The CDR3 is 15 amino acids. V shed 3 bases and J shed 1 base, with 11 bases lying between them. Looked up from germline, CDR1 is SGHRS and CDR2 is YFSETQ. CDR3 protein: CASSSGAVSGNTIYF. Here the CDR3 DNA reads TGCGCCAGCAGCTCCGGGGCGGTTTCTGGAAACACCATATATTTT.

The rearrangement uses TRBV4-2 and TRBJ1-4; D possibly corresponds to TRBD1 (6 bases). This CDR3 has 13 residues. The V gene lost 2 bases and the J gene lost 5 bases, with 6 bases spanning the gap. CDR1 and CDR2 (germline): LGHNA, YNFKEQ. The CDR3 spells CASSQQGNEKLFF. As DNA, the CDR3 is TGTGCCAGCAGCCAACAGGGGAATGAAAAACTGTTTTTT.

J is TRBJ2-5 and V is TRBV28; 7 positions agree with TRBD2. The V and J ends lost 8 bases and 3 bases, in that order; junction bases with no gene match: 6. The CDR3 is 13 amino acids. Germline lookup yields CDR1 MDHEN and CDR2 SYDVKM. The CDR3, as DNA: TGTGCCAGCGTTGAGGGGACTAAAGAGACCCAGTACTTC. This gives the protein CASVEGTKETQYF.

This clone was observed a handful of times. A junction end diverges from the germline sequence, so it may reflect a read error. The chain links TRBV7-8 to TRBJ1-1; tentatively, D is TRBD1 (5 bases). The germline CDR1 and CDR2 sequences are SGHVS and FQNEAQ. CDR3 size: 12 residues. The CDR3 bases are TGTGCCAGCAGCTGGGACGGTACTTTGACCCTCTTT. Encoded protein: CASSWDGTLTLF.

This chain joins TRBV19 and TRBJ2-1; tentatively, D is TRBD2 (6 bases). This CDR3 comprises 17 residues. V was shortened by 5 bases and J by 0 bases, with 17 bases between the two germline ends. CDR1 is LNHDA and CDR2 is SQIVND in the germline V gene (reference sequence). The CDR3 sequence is CASSLGLRGSSYNEQFF. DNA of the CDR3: TGTGCCAGTAGTCTGGGGTTGCGGGGAAGCTCCTACAATGAGCAGTTCTTC.

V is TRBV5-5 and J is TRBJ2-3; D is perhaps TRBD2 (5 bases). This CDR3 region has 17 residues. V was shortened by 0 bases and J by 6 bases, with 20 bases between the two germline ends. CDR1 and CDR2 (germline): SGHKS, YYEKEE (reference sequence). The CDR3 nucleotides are TGTGCCAGCAGCTTGGTTGCCACGGGAATAGCAGCTGATACGCAGTATTTT. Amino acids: CASSLVATGIAADTQYF.

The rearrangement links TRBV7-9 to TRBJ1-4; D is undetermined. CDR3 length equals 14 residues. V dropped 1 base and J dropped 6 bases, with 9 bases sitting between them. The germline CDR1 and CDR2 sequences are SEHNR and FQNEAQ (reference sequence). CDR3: CASSLVIADEKLFF. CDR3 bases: TGTGCCAGCAGCTTAGTTATAGCCGATGAAAAACTGTTTTTT.

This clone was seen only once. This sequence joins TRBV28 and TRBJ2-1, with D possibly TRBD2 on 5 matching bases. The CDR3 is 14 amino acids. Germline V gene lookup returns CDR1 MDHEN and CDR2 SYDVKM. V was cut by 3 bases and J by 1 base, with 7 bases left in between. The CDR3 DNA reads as TGTGCCAGCAGTTTGAGCGGATCCTACAATGAGCAGTTCTTC. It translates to CASSLSGSYNEQFF.

CDR3 DNA: TGTGCCAGCAGTTACTCGTCGGGCCGAGAAGCTTTCTTT. This sequence encodes CASSYSSGREAFF. The chain uses TRBV6-5 and TRBJ1-1; D call uncertain. The germline gives CDR1 MNHEY, CDR2 SVGAGI. There are 13 residues in the CDR3. The V end lost 0 bases, the J end lost 8 bases, and 10 bases lay between the germline ends.

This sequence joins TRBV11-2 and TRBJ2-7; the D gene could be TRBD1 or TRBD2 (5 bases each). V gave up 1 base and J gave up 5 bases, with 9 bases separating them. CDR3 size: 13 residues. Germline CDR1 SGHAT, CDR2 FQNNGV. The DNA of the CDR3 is TGTGCCAGCAGCTTAGGTGGGGGAGACGAGCAGTACTTC. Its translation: CASSLGGGDEQYF.

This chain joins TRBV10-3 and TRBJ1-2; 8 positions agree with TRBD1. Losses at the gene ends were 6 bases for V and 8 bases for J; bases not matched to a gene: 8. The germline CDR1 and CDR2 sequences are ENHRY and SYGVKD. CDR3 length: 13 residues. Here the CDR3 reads CAIRGKDRVGYTF. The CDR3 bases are TGTGCCATCAGGGGCAAGGACAGGGTCGGCTACACCTTC.

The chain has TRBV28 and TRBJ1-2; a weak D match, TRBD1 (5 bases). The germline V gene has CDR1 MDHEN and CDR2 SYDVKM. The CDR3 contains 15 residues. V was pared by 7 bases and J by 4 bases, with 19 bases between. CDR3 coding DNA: TGTGCCAGCAAGGGCTGGGGCCACACCATCTATGGCTACACCTTC. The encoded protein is CASKGWGHTIYGYTF.

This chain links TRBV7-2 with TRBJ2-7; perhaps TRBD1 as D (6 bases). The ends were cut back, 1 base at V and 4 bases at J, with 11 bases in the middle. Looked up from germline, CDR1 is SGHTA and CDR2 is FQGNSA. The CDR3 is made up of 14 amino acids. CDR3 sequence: CASSLVVGGYEQYF. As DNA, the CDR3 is TGTGCCAGCAGCTTAGTGGTAGGGGGATACGAGCAGTACTTC.

CDR3 bases: TGTGCCAGCCGTACACGCTCTGGAAACACCATATATTTT. It specifies CASRTRSGNTIYF. V gene TRBV2 combines with J gene TRBJ1-3; no reliable D call. There are 13 residues in the CDR3. The V end lost 8 bases, the J end lost 0 bases, and 8 bases lay between the germline ends. In germline, CDR1 is SNHLY, CDR2 FYNNEI.

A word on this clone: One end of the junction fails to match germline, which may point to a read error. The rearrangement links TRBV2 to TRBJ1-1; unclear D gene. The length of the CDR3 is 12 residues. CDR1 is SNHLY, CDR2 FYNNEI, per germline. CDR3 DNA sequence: TGTGCCAGCTGTGAGCCCCCTACTGAAGCTTTCTTT. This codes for CASCEPPTEAFF.

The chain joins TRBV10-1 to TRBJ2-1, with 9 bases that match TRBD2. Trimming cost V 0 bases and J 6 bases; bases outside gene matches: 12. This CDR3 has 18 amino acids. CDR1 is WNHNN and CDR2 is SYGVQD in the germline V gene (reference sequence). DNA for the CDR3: TGCGCCAGCAGTGAGTCGGAAGAAACTAGCGGGTTCCCCAATGAGCAGTTCTTC. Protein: CASSESEETSGFPNEQFF.